The 21 T cell receptor beta chains given below trace back to one sample, sequenced in a study of shared clonotypes between healthy human individuals. Here immunoSEQ multiplex PCR was the method, and the copy in TCRdb shows in-frame clones only, minus some. Among about 1.1 million clones listed, 60% to 80% were seen once. The sample consisted of memory CD4+ T cells from PBMCs. The subset here: CD45RA-negative fraction. The receptors here all came from a man aged 18 to 30 in good health. Some clones in this sample may be carry-over from other donors' samples.

V usage is TRBV7-9 and J usage is TRBJ1-4, with 8 positions matching TRBD1. V lost 5 bases to trimming and J lost 10 bases; unmatched junction nucleotides: 6. CDR1 and CDR2 (germline): SEHNR, FQNEAQ (reference sequence). This CDR3 spans 13 amino acids. The CDR3 spells CASSRGQGGKLFF. DNA of the CDR3: TGTGCCAGCAGCAGAGGACAGGGCGGAAAACTGTTTTTT.

This CDR3 is CASSLGSGQGWPYEQYF. The CDR3 DNA sequence: TGTGCCAGCAGCTTAGGATCGGGACAGGGGTGGCCCTACGAGCAGTACTTC. The chain combines TRBV7-2 with TRBJ2-7, with TRBD1 matching over 10 bases. V dropped 1 base and J dropped 2; count of bases not matched to a gene: 8. Germline CDR1 is SGHTA and CDR2 is FQGNSA. CDR3 length equals 17 residues.

The CDR3 reads CASSGPRGEQFF. The CDR3 DNA reads as TGTGCCAGTAGTGGGCCCCGGGGTGAGCAGTTCTTC. The chain couples TRBV19 to TRBJ2-1, with D possibly matching TRBD2 (5 bases). CDR3 length: 12 residues. Germline lookup yields CDR1 LNHDA and CDR2 SQIVND (reference sequence). The V end was cut by 5 bases, the J end by 9 bases, with 11 bases between.

V is TRBV19 and J is TRBJ2-1; D gene unclear. Germline loops: CDR1 LNHDA, CDR2 SQIVND (reference sequence). The CDR3 length is 14 residues. V was cut by 0 bases and J by 2 bases, with 5 bases left in between. The CDR3 DNA reads as TGTGCCAGTAGTATAGAATACCCCTACAATGAGCAGTTCTTC. This gives the protein CASSIEYPYNEQFF.

This clone appeared a single time. The genes are TRBV7-2 and TRBJ2-7; 9 bases are shared with TRBD1. The germline CDR1 and CDR2 sequences are SGHTA and FQGNSA. This CDR3 is built from 13 residues. Germline trimming cut 3 bases from V and 6 bases from J; bases unmatched to any gene: 3. CDR3 amino acids: CASSLGTGLEQYF. CDR3 sequence (DNA): TGTGCCAGCAGCTTGGGGACAGGGCTCGAGCAGTACTTC.

CDR3 in DNA: TGCAGTGCTAATGTAGTGTGGACCCAGTACTTC. It yields the protein CSANVVWTQYF. The rearrangement joins TRBV20-1 to TRBJ2-5; D is undetermined. This CDR3 is built from 11 residues. The V end lost 4 bases, the J end lost 7 bases, and 10 bases lay between the germline ends. Germline lookup yields CDR1 DFQATT and CDR2 SNEGSKA (reference sequence).

The chain carries TRBV6-4 and TRBJ2-1; 9 bases agree with TRBD2. Trimming removed 6 bases from V and 5 bases from J; junction bases left unmatched: 8. The CDR3 totals 15 residues. In germline, CDR1 is MRHNA, CDR2 SNTAGT. The CDR3 nucleotides read TGTGCCAGCAGGGCCGGGACTAGCCCTAACAATGAGCAGTTCTTC. Translated, it gives CASRAGTSPNNEQFF.

J is TRBJ1-2 and V is TRBV5-1, with no clear D. Per germline, CDR1 SGHRS and CDR2 YFSETQ. The CDR3 totals 13 residues. V was cut by 6 bases and J by 1 base, with 10 bases left in between. The CDR3 loop reads CASTLDVNYGYTF. The CDR3 DNA sequence: TGCGCCAGCACCCTGGACGTTAACTATGGCTACACCTTC.

The chain uses TRBV7-6 and TRBJ2-1; 8 bases are shared with TRBD2. CDR1 is SGHVS and CDR2 is FNYEAQ in the germline V gene. The CDR3 contains 16 residues. The trim removed 5 bases at V and 4 bases at J, leaving 10 bases unmatched. The CDR3: CASSLQGTGGYNEQFF. The DNA for the CDR3 is TGTGCCAGCAGCCTCCAGGGAACGGGAGGGTACAATGAGCAGTTCTTC.

This clone was recorded a few times. The rearrangement uses TRBV19 and TRBJ1-2; D gene uncertain. The CDR3 totals 14 residues. Deletions cut 5 bases from V and 8 bases from J, with 18 bases between. Germline V gives CDR1 LNHDA, CDR2 SQIVND (reference sequence). This CDR3 reads CASSLKRSLRGYTF. CDR3 nucleotides: TGTGCCAGTAGTCTTAAGCGGAGTTTGAGGGGCTACACCTTC. Looking up the rest from reference TRBV19 and TRBJ1-2 gives the full variable domain: DGGITQSPKYLFRKEGQNVTLSCEQNLNHDAMYWYRQDPGQGLRLIYYSQIVNDFQKGDIAEGYSVSREKKESFPLTVTSAQKNPTAFYLCASSLKRSLRGYTFGSGTRLTVV.

The chain employs TRBV2 and TRBJ2-3, with D perhaps matching TRBD1 or TRBD2 (5 bases each). CDR1 is SNHLY and CDR2 is FYNNEI in the germline V gene. Trimming stripped 7 bases from V and 9 bases from J, with 20 bases between. CDR3 length equals 14 residues. In DNA form, the CDR3 reads TGTGCCAGCATCTCTGGGGCGCCCCCGGGGACGCAGTATTTT. It yields the protein CASISGAPPGTQYF.

J is TRBJ2-1 and V is TRBV18, with 12 bases lining up with TRBD2. The CDR3 has 21 residues. Germline V lookup: CDR1 KGHSH, CDR2 LQKENI. The V gene end was trimmed by 1 base and the J gene end by 0 bases; junction bases not matched to a gene: 13. The CDR3 DNA follows: TGTGCCAGCTCACCACGTGCGACTAGCGGGAGTTTTGGGCTCTCCTACAATGAGCAGTTCTTC. It codes for CASSPRATSGSFGLSYNEQFF.

The chain has TRBV28 and TRBJ2-7; D is uncertain. The V gene lost 5 bases and the J gene lost 4 bases, with 12 bases spanning the gap. CDR1 MDHEN and CDR2 SYDVKM come from the germline V gene. The CDR3 length is 13 residues. The CDR3 coding sequence is TGTGCCAGCAGTCTCCCACCACATTACGAGCAGTACTTC. Encoded protein: CASSLPPHYEQYF.

This chain links TRBV28 with TRBJ1-2, with D tentatively TRBD1 (5 bases). CDR1 and CDR2 (germline): MDHEN, SYDVKM. Between the trimmed V and J ends, which lost 2 bases and 5 bases, there was a span of 15 bases. The CDR3 consists of 15 residues. The DNA for the CDR3 is TGTGCCAGCAGTTTACGCCCGGGACGGATGTATGGCTACACCTTC. It specifies CASSLRPGRMYGYTF.

This chain uses TRBV28 with TRBJ1-1; D call uncertain. V was cut by 6 bases and J by 0 bases, with 11 bases left in between. Looked up from germline, CDR1 is MDHEN and CDR2 is SYDVKM. This CDR3 is built from 14 residues. The CDR3 DNA follows: TGTGCCAGCAGCCCACAGACGTTGAACACTGAAGCTTTCTTT. This gives the protein CASSPQTLNTEAFF.

This clone showed up just once. The chain recombines TRBV10-3 with TRBJ2-7; D is perhaps TRBD1 (5 bases). CDR3 length: 15 amino acids. With 0 bases removed from V and 6 bases from J, the gap between germline ends came to 15 bases. Germline V gene sequence: CDR1 ENHRY, CDR2 SYGVKD. This chain's CDR3 is CAISESAIQGGEQYF. Here the CDR3 DNA reads TGTGCCATCAGTGAGTCCGCAATTCAGGGTGGCGAGCAGTACTTC.

The CDR3 DNA sequence: TGTGCCAGCAGCCAGGTCCACGGCATCTCTGGAAACACCATATATTTT. Its protein product is CASSQVHGISGNTIYF. The chain couples TRBV4-2 to TRBJ1-3; D is unresolved. The CDR3 length is 16 residues. Trimming removed 3 bases from V and 0 bases from J, with 12 bases in between. CDR1 and CDR2 from the germline V gene are LGHNA and YNFKEQ.

Only a few counts were recorded for this clone. The chain recombines TRBV27 with TRBJ2-6; D remains ambiguous. In germline, CDR1 is MNHEY, CDR2 SMNVEV (reference sequence). The CDR3 runs to 14 residues. Trimming removed 8 bases from V and 2 bases from J, with 10 bases in between. Written as DNA, the CDR3 is TGTGCCAGCCCTATGGACGCTGGGGCCAACGTCCTGACTTTC. Encoded protein: CASPMDAGANVLTF.

The chain employs TRBV9 and TRBJ1-1, with D perhaps matching TRBD1 (5 bases). The CDR3 loop spans 12 amino acids. Per the germline V gene, CDR1 is SGDLS and CDR2 is YYNGEE. V dropped 0 bases and J dropped 7 bases, with 7 bases sitting between them. The CDR3: CASSVARGEAFF. CDR3 sequence (DNA): TGTGCCAGCAGCGTAGCTAGGGGTGAAGCTTTCTTT.

The V gene is TRBV28, the J gene TRBJ1-1; D is perhaps TRBD1 (6 bases). V gave up 8 bases and J gave up 1 base, with 14 bases separating them. Per the germline V gene, CDR1 is MDHEN and CDR2 is SYDVKM. The CDR3 contains 14 residues. The CDR3 nucleotides read TGTGCCAGCCGAGGGGGGGCAGGGAACACTGAAGCTTTCTTT. It yields the protein CASRGGAGNTEAFF.

The chain's CDR3 is CASSRRTGETQYF. The CDR3 coding sequence is TGTGCCAGCTCACGACGGACAGGGGAGACCCAGTACTTC. This chain links TRBV18 with TRBJ2-5; the match to TRBD1 covers 8 bases. Per the germline V gene, CDR1 is KGHSH and CDR2 is LQKENI. Trimming cost V 4 bases and J 5 bases; bases outside gene matches: 3. CDR3 length: 13 amino acids.